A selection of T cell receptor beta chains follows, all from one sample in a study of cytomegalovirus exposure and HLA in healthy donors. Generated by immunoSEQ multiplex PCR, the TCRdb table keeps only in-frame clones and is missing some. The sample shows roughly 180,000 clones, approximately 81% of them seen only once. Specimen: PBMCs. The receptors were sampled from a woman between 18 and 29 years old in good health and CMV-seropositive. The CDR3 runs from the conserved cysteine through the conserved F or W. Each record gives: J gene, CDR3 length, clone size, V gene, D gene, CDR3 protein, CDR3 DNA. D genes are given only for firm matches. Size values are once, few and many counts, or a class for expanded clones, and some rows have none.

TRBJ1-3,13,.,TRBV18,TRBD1,CASGTETRNTIYF,TGTGCCAGTGGGACAGAAACCAGAAACACCATATATTTT
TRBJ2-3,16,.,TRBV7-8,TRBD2,CASSAYTSGGSDTQYF,TGTGCCAGCAGCGCATATACTAGCGGGGGATCGGATACGCAGTATTTT
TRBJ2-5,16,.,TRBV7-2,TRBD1,CASSPPTGGFGETQYF,TGTGCCAGCAGCCCGCCGACAGGGGGATTTGGGGAGACCCAGTACTTC
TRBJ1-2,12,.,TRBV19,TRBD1,CATTGSDYGYTF,TGTGCCACGACAGGGAGCGACTATGGCTACACCTTC
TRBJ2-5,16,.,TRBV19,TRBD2,CASSIWEGKEVGTQYF,TGTGCCAGTAGTATTTGGGAGGGAAAGGAGGTAGGGACCCAGTACTTC
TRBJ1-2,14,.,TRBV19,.,CASSMLERYYGYTF,TGTGCCAGTAGTATGTTGGAGCGGTACTATGGCTACACCTTC
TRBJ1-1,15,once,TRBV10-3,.,CAISDWGGSGTEAFF,TGTGCCATCAGCGACTGGGGGGGATCTGGGACTGAAGCTTTCTTT
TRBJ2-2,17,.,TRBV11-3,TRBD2,CASSLDTSGGNTGELFF,TGTGCCAGCAGCTTAGATACTAGCGGGGGGAACACCGGGGAGCTGTTTTTT
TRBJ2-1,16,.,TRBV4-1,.,CASSRRDGSSYNEQFF,TGCGCCAGCAGCCGTCGGGATGGGAGCTCCTACAATGAGCAGTTCTTC
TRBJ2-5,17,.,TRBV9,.,CASSVGRRAGQQETQYF,TGTGCCAGCAGCGTAGGGAGGAGGGCGGGACAGCAAGAGACCCAGTACTTC
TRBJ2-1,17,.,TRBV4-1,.,CASSQVSVSRSYNEQFF,TGCGCCAGCAGCCAAGTTTCGGTTTCTCGCTCCTACAATGAGCAGTTCTTC
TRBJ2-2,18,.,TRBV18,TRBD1,CASSPRLEGGSTMGELFF,TGTGCCAGCTCACCACGATTGGAAGGGGGCTCCACCATGGGGGAGCTGTTTTTT
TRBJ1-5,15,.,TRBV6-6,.,CASSYSRSGDQPQHF,TGTGCCAGCAGTTACTCACGATCCGGGGATCAGCCCCAGCATTTT
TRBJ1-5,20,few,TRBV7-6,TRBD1,CASSPTRGLERGPSNQPQHF,TGTGCCAGCAGCCCAACCAGGGGGTTGGAAAGGGGCCCTAGCAATCAGCCCCAGCATTTT
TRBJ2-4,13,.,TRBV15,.,CATSRDKTGIQYF,TGTGCCACCAGCAGAGATAAGACAGGCATTCAGTACTTC
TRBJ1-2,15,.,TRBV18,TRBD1,CASSPIPDRGQGYTF,TGTGCCAGCTCACCAATCCCAGACAGGGGGCAAGGCTACACCTTC
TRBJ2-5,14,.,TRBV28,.,CASSVGRDQETQYF,TGTGCCAGCAGCGTCGGGCGGGACCAAGAGACCCAGTACTTC
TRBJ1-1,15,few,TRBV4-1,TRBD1,CASSQGQGADTEAFF,TGCGCCAGCAGCCAAGGACAGGGGGCAGACACTGAAGCTTTCTTT
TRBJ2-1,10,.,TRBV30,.,CAWREEEQFF,TGTGCCTGGAGGGAGGAAGAGCAGTTCTTC
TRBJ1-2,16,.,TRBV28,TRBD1,CASSFPGQGLVYGYTF,TGTGCCAGCAGTTTCCCCGGACAGGGCCTAGTCTATGGCTACACCTTC
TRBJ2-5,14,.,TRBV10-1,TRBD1,CASSSQGARETQYF,TGCGCCAGCAGTTCTCAGGGGGCTCGGGAGACCCAGTACTTC
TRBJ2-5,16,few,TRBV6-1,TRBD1,CASSVTRQGVAETQYF,TGTGCCAGCAGTGTTACCAGACAGGGGGTCGCGGAGACCCAGTACTTC
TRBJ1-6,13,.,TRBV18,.,CASSPQGDSPLHF,TGTGCCAGCTCACCACAGGGGGATTCACCCCTCCACTTT
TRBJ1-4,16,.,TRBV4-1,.,CASSLRSGATNEKLFF,TGCGCCAGCAGCCTAAGATCAGGTGCAACTAATGAAAAACTGTTTTTT
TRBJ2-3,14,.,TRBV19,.,CASSISPATDTQYF,TGTGCCAGTAGTATTAGTCCCGCCACAGATACGCAGTATTTT
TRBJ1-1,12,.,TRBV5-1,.,CASSSEGVSAFF,TGCGCCAGCTCCTCAGAGGGGGTGAGTGCTTTCTTT
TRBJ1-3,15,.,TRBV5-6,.,CASSPRGKGGNTIYF,TGTGCCAGCAGCCCGCGGGGTAAGGGTGGAAACACCATATATTTT
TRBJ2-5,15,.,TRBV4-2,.,CASSQRLGARETQYF,TGTGCCAGCAGCCAACGGTTGGGGGCGCGAGAGACCCAGTACTTC
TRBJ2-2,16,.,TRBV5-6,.,CASSFGLYRQAGELFF,TGTGCCAGCAGCTTCGGCTTGTATAGGCAGGCCGGGGAGCTGTTTTTT
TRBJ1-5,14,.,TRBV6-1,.,CASSAGDGPSAQHF,TGTGCCAGCAGTGCGGGGGACGGTCCAAGCGCCCAGCATTTT
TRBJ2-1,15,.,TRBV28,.,CASSLGGLSYNEQFF,TGTGCCAGCAGTTTAGGGGGCCTCTCCTACAATGAGCAGTTCTTC
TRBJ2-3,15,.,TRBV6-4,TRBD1,CASSLDRGGADTQYF,TGTGCCAGCAGCCTTGACAGGGGTGGAGCAGATACGCAGTATTTT
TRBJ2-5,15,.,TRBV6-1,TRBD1,CASRPPGQTYETQYF,TGTGCCAGCAGACCTCCGGGACAGACTTACGAGACCCAGTACTTC
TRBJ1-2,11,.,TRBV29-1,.,CSVRINYGYTF,TGCAGCGTTCGTATCAACTATGGCTACACCTTC
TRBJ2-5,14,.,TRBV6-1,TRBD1,CASQPRGLQETQYF,TGTGCCAGCCAACCGAGGGGGCTCCAAGAGACCCAGTACTTC
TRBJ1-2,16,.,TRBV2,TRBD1,CASSRRRVDRGDFDTF,TGTGCCAGCAGTCGACGAAGGGTGGACAGGGGGGATTTTGACACCTTC
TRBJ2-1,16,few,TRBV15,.,CATSTRQLPSYNEQFF,TGTGCCACCAGCACACGACAGCTGCCCTCCTACAATGAGCAGTTCTTC
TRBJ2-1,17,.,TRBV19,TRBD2,CASSISLAGPLGGEQFF,TGTGCCAGTAGTATCAGCCTAGCGGGGCCCTTGGGGGGTGAGCAGTTCTTC
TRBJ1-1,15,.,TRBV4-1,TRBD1,CASSRDGTGNTEAFF,TGCGCCAGCAGCCGGGACGGGACAGGCAACACTGAAGCTTTCTTT
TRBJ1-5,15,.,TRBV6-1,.,CASSPGPEGNQPQHF,TGTGCCAGCAGTCCTGGACCGGAGGGCAATCAGCCCCAGCATTTT
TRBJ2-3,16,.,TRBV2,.,CASSVGDGTSTDTQYF,TGTGCCAGCAGCGTTGGGGACGGGACTAGCACAGATACGCAGTATTTT
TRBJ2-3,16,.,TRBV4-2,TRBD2,CASSRTSGGGSDTQYF,TGTGCCAGCAGCCGGACTAGCGGGGGGGGATCAGATACGCAGTATTTT
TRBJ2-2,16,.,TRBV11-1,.,CASSSAEGPNTGELFF,TGTGCCAGCAGCTCCGCCGAGGGCCCGAACACCGGGGAGCTGTTTTTT
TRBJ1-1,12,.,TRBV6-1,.,CARPEVRTEAFF,TGTGCCAGACCTGAGGTGCGGACTGAAGCTTTCTTT